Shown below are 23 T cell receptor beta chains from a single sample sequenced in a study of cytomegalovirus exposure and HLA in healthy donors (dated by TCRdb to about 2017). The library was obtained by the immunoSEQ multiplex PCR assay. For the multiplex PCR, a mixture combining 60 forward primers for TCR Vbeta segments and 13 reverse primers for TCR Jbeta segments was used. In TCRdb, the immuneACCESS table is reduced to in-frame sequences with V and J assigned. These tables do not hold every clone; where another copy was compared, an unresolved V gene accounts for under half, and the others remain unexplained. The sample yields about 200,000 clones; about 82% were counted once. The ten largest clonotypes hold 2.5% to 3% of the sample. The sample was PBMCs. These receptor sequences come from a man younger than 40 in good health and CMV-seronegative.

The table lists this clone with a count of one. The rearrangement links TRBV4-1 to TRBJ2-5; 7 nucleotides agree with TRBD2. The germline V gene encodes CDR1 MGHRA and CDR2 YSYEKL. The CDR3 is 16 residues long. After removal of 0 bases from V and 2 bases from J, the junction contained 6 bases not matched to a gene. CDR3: CASSQDWAGGQETQYF. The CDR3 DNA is TGCGCCAGCAGCCAAGATTGGGCCGGGGGGCAAGAGACCCAGTACTTC.

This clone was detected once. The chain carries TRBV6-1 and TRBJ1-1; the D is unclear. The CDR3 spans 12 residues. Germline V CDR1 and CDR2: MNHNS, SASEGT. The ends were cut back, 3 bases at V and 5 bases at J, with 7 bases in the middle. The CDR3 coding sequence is TGTGCCAGCAGTGACCGGGGAACTGAAGCTTTCTTT. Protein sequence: CASSDRGTEAFF.

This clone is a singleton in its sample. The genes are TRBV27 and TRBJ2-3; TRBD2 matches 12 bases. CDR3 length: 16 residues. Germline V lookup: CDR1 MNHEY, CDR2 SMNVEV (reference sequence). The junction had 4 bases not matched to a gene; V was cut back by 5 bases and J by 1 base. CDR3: CASSPRTSGGTDTQYF. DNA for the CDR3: TGTGCCAGCAGTCCAAGGACTAGCGGGGGCACAGATACGCAGTATTTT.

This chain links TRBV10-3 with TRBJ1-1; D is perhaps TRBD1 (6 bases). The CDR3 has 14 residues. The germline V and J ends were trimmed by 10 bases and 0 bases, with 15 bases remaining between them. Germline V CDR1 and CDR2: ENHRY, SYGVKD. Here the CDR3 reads CATSTGVMNTEAFF. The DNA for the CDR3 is TGTGCCACCTCGACAGGAGTTATGAACACTGAAGCTTTCTTT.

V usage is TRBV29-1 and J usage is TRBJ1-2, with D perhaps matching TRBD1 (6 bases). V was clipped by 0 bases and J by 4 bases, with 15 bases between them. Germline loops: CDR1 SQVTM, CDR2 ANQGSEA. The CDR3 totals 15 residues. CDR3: CSVEDRRGRGYGYTF. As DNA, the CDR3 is TGCAGCGTTGAAGATCGGCGGGGGCGAGGCTATGGCTACACCTTC.

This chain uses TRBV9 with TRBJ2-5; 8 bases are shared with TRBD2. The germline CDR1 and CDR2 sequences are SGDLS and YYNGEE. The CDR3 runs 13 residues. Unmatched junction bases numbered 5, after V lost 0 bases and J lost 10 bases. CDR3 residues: CASSVDSSGDQYF. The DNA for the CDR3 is TGTGCCAGCAGCGTAGACAGTAGCGGGGACCAGTACTTC.

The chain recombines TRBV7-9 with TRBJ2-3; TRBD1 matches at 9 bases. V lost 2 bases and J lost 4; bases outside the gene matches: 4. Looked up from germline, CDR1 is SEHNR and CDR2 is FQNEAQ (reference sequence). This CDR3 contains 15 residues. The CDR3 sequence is CASSLRTGAADTQYF. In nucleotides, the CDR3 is TGTGCCAGCAGCTTAAGGACAGGGGCGGCAGATACGCAGTATTTT. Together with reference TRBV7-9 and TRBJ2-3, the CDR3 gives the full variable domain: DTGVSQNPRHKITKRGQNVTFRCDPISEHNRLYWYRQTLGQGPEFLTYFQNEAQLEKSRLLSDRFSAERPKGSFSTLEIQRTEQGDSAMYLCASSLRTGAADTQYFGPGTRLTVL.

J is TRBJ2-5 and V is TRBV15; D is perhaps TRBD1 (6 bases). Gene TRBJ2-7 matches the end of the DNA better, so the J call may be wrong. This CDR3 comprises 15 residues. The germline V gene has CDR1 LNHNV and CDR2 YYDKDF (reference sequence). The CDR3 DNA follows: TGTGCCTCTCCCCAGCCCCGGGACACCCACTACGAGCAGTACTTC. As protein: CASPQPRDTHYEQYF.

CDR3 protein: CASLQGGSNQPQHF. In nucleotides, the CDR3 is TGTGCCAGCCTACAGGGAGGGAGCAATCAGCCCCAGCATTTT. V gene TRBV28 combines with J gene TRBJ1-5; possible D gene TRBD1, 6 bases. Trimming took off 8 bases at V and 1 base at J, with 12 bases between the two ends. This CDR3 is 14 amino acids long. Per the germline V gene, CDR1 is MDHEN and CDR2 is SYDVKM.

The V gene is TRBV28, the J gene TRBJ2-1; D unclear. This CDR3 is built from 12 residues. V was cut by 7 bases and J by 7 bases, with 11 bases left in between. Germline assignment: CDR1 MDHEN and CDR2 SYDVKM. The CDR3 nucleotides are TGTGCCAGCAATAAAGTAACTAATGAGCAGTTCTTC. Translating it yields CASNKVTNEQFF. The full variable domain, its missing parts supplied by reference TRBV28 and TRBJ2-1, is DVKVTQSSRYLVKRTGEKVFLECVQDMDHENMFWYRQDPGLGLRLIYFSYDVKMKEKGDIPEGYSVSREKKERFSLILESASTNQTSMYLCASNKVTNEQFFGPGTRLTVL.

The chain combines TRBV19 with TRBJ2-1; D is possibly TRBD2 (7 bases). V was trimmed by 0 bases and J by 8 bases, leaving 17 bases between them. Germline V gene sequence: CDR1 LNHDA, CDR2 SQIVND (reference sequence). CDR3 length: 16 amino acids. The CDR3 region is CASSIDPGGGLHEQFF. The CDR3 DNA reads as TGTGCCAGTAGTATAGATCCTGGCGGGGGCCTACATGAGCAGTTCTTC.

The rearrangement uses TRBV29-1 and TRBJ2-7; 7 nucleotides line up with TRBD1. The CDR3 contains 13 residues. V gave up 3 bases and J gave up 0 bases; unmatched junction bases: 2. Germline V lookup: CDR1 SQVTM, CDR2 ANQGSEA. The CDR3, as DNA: TGCAGCGTTGAGGACAGGAGCTCCTACGAGCAGTACTTC. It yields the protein CSVEDRSSYEQYF.

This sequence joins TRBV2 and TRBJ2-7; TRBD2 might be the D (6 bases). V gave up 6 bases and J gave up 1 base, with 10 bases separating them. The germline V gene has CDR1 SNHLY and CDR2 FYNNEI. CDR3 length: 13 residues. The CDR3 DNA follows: TGTGCCAGCAGGGGACTTCAATCCTACGAGCAGTACTTC. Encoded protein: CASRGLQSYEQYF.

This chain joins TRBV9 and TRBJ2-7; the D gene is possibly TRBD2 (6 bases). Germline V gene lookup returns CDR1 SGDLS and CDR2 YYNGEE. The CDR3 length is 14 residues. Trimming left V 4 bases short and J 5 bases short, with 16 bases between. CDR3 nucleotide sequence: TGTGCCAGCAGCCCCTTAGCGCGGGGCGACGAGCAGTACTTC. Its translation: CASSPLARGDEQYF.

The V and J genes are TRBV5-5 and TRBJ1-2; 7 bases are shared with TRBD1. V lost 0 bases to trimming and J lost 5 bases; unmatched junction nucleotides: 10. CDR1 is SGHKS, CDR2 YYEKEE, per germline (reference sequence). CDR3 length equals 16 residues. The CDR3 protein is CASSLELGGRPYGYTF. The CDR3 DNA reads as TGTGCCAGCAGCTTGGAGCTAGGGGGCCGACCATATGGCTACACCTTC.

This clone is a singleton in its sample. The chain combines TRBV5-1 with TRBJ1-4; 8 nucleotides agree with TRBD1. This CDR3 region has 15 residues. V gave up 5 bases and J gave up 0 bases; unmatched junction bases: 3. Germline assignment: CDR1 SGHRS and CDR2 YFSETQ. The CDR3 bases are TGCGCCAGCAGTCCAGGGGGCTCAACTAATGAAAAACTGTTTTTT. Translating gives CASSPGGSTNEKLFF.

Written as DNA, the CDR3 is TGTGCCAGCAGCGGCCGCAGGGATGGAGATGAAAAACTGTTTTTT. As protein: CASSGRRDGDEKLFF. The chain links TRBV21-1 to TRBJ1-4; the table's D call TRBD1 went unverified against the DNA. TRBV21-1 is recorded as a pseudogene. The CDR3 is 15 residues long.

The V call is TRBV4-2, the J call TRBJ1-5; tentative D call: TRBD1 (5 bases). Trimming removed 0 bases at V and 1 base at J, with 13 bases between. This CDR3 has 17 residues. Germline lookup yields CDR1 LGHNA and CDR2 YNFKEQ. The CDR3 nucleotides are TGTGCCAGCAGCCAAGAGGAAGGCAGGGCAAGCAATCAGCCCCAGCATTTT. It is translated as CASSQEEGRASNQPQHF.

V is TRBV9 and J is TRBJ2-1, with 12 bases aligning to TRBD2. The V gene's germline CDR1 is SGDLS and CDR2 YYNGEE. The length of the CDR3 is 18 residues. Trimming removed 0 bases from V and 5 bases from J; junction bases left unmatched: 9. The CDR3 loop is CASSVESLAGGIHNEQFF. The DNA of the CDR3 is TGTGCCAGCAGCGTAGAATCCCTAGCGGGGGGGATTCACAATGAGCAGTTCTTC. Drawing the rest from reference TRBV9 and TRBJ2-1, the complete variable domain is DSGVTQTPKHLITATGQRVTLRCSPRSGDLSVYWYQQSLDQGLQFLIQYYNGEERAKGNILERFSAQQFPDLHSELNLSSLELGDSALYFCASSVESLAGGIHNEQFFGPGTRLTVL.

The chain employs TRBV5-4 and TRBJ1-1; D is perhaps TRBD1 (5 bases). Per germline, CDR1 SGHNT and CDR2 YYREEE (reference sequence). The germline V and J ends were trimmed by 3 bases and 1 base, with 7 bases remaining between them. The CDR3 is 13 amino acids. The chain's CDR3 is CASSWGGNTEAFF. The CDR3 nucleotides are TGTGCCAGCAGCTGGGGCGGGAACACTGAAGCTTTCTTT. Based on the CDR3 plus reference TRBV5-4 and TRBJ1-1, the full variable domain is ETGVTQSPTHLIKTRGQQVTLRCSSQSGHNTVSWYQQALGQGPQFIFQYYREEENGRGNFPPRFSGLQFPNYSSELNVNALELDDSALYLCASSWGGNTEAFFGQGTRLTVV.

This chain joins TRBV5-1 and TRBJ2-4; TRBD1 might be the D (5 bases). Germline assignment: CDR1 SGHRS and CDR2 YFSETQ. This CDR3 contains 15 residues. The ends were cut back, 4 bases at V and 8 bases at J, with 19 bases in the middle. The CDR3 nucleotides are TGCGCCAGCAGCGACCAGGGTCAAATAATGGACATTCAGTACTTC. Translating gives CASSDQGQIMDIQYF.

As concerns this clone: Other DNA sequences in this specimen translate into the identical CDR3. CDR3 sequence reads: CASSPPSGYTEAFF. As DNA, the CDR3 is TGTGCCAGCTCACCACCCTCGGGTTACACTGAAGCTTTCTTT. The rearrangement joins TRBV18 to TRBJ1-1; D remains ambiguous. CDR3 length equals 14 residues. Germline CDR1 and CDR2: KGHSH and LQKENI. The V end was cut by 0 bases, the J end by 3 bases, with 8 bases between.

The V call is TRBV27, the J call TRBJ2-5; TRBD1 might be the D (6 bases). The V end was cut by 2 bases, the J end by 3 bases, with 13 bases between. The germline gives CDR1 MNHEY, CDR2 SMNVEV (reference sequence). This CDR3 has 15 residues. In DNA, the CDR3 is TGTGCCAGCAGTTTAGGTGGAACAGGGAAAGAGACCCAGTACTTC. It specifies CASSLGGTGKETQYF.